This TCR beta chain was sequenced during a study of T cell changes during pregnancy in multiple sclerosis. This table comes from immunoSEQ multiplex PCR, and its TCRdb copy is limited to in-frame clones, with some not included. The sample lists tens of thousands of clones, around 92% seen once, with about 0.6% in the top ten. Germline V gives CDR1 MNHNS, CDR2 SASEGT. V lost 1 base and J 2 bases, leaving 9 bases between the germline ends. The CDR3 loop spans 16 amino acids. The sample here was CD4+ T cells from peripheral blood mononuclear cells, taken after pregnancy. The receptor was derived from a female donor with multiple sclerosis, enrolled in a pregnancy study. The chain uses TRBV6-1 and TRBJ1-6; D is undetermined. This CDR3 is CASSEVHLAYNSPLHF. The CDR3 coding sequence is TGTGCCAGCAGTGAAGTACACCTGGCCTATAATTCACCCCTCCACTTT.